The TCR beta chain under discussion was sequenced for a study of T-cell reconstitution after alpha-beta-depleted transplantation in children. This clonotype was picked up many times. The V end was cut by 6 bases, the J end by 0 bases, with 18 bases between. The CDR3 contains 17 residues. Unique molecular identifiers were incorporated when the TCRbeta library was constructed. TCRdb re-called the PCR reads with MiXCR, one entry per CDR3 protein. Among more than 550,000 distinct CDR3 sequences listed, roughly a tenth were seen once. The clonotype originates from a human donor who donated a stem cell graft to a child with acute myeloid leukemia. V and J are TRBV12-3 or TRBV12-4 and TRBJ2-1; D ambiguous. The starting material was PBMCs from the stem cell graft donor, obtained from the stem cell graft. CDR3 sequence reads: CASSPGLDWSSYNEQFF. The CDR3 DNA reads TGTGCCAGCAGCCCCGGCTTAGACTGGAGCTCCTACAATGAGCAGTTCTTC.